These 9 T cell receptor beta chains share one sample of origin, sequenced in a study of vaccination effects on CD4 cells after COVID-19. Profiled with immunoSEQ multiplex PCR; TCRdb holds only in-frame clones, not every one. The sample carries under 25,000 clones, 75% to 85% recorded once. Their antigens are not known. Sequencing in the ViraFEST assay came after antigen-specific CD4+ T cells had been expanded with viral peptide pools, which were used to stimulate PBMC. Upon completion of around eleven days in culture, CD4+ T cells were isolated. The vaccine given was either BNT162b2 or mRNA-1273, in two doses. The input for sequencing was CD4+ T cells from PBMCs cultured with SARS-CoV-2 spike peptides, taken after COVID-19 vaccination. The receptors originated from a human donor who received a COVID-19 vaccine. Some clones in this sample may be carry-over from other donors' samples.

Written as DNA, the CDR3 is TGTGCCAGTACTAGCCCTAGGGCAGGTCAGCCCCAGCATTTT. Translated: CASTSPRAGQPQHF. V and J are TRBV19 and TRBJ1-5; D uncertain. The CDR3 is made up of 14 amino acids. V was shortened by 7 bases and J by 6 bases, with 16 bases between the two germline ends. Germline CDR1 reads LNHDA; CDR2 reads SQIVND (reference sequence).

The chain combines TRBV2 with TRBJ1-4; D is unresolved. CDR1 is SNHLY, CDR2 FYNNEI, per germline. V lost 7 bases and J 8 bases, leaving 11 bases between the germline ends. The CDR3 length is 12 residues. In DNA, the CDR3 is TGTGCCAGCAAATCCCTGGGGGAAAAACTGTTTTTT. This encodes CASKSLGEKLFF.

The genes are TRBV6-5 and TRBJ2-6; the D gene is possibly TRBD1 (5 bases). Germline values: CDR1 MNHEY, CDR2 SVGAGI. The V gene lost 6 bases and the J gene lost 0 bases, with 6 bases spanning the gap. This CDR3 region has 14 residues. The CDR3 loop is CASSTGSGANVLTF. The CDR3 DNA reads as TGTGCCAGCAGCACAGGCTCTGGGGCCAACGTCCTGACTTTC.

V and J are TRBV10-1 and TRBJ2-3, with D possibly matching TRBD2 (6 bases). The CDR3 totals 16 residues. V dropped 6 bases and J dropped 4 bases, with 20 bases sitting between them. CDR1 is WNHNN and CDR2 is SYGVQD in the germline V gene (reference sequence). CDR3 DNA: TGCGCCAGCAGCGAGATGGTAGCGGCGGCAGCAGATACGCAGTATTTT. Encoded protein: CASSEMVAAAADTQYF.

The gene calls are TRBV28 and TRBJ2-7; 7 bases map to TRBD1. The V and J ends lost 1 base and 4 bases, in that order; junction bases with no gene match: 7. Per germline, CDR1 MDHEN and CDR2 SYDVKM. The length of the CDR3 is 15 residues. CDR3 amino acids: CASSLSGTASYEQYV. In DNA, the CDR3 is TGTGCCAGCAGTTTATCCGGGACAGCGAGTTACGAGCAGTACGTC.

The CDR3 nucleotides read TGTGCCACCAGTGATAGCCGTAGCACAGATACGCAGTATTTT. This codes for CATSDSRSTDTQYF. The chain employs TRBV24-1 and TRBJ2-3; D is undetermined. Germline CDR1 and CDR2: KGHDR and SFDVKD. V was shortened by 3 bases and J by 0 bases, with 6 bases between the two germline ends. CDR3 length: 14 residues.

The chain uses TRBV6-2 or TRBV6-3 and TRBJ1-4; TRBD1 is a possible D gene (6 bases). The CDR3 covers 16 residues. Germline CDR1 MNHEY, CDR2 SVGEGT. The germline V and J ends were trimmed by 2 bases and 8 bases, with 18 bases remaining between them. The CDR3: CASSYGTLNRGEKLFF. CDR3 coding DNA: TGTGCCAGCAGTTACGGGACACTCAACCGAGGGGAAAAACTGTTTTTT.

The rearrangement joins TRBV19 to TRBJ2-2; TRBD1 agrees at 8 bases. This CDR3 is 16 amino acids long. CDR1 is LNHDA, CDR2 SQIVND, per germline (reference sequence). V lost 3 bases to trimming and J lost 0 bases; unmatched junction nucleotides: 3. In DNA form, the CDR3 reads TGTGCCAGTAGTATTTTACAGGGGGCGAACACCGGGGAGCTGTTTTTT. This codes for CASSILQGANTGELFF.

The gene calls are TRBV14 and TRBJ1-6; maybe TRBD1 (5 bases). The CDR3 spans 16 residues. CDR1 is SGHDN, CDR2 FVKESK, per germline. The V and J ends lost 5 bases and 7 bases respectively, with 18 bases between them. In DNA form, the CDR3 reads TGTGCCAGCAGCATCACAGGCGCCATGGGGAATTCACCCCTCCACTTT. It yields the protein CASSITGAMGNSPLHF.